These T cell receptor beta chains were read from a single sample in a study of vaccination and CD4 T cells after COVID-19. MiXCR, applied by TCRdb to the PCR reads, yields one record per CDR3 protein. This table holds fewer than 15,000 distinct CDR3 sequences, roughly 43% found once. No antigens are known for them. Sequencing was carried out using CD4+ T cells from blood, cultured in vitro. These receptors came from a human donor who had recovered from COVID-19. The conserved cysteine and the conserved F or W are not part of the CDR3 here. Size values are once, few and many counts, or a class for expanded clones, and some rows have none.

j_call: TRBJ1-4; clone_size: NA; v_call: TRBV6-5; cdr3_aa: ASSYSWGVREKLF
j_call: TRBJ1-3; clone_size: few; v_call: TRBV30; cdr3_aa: AWTPAGNTIY
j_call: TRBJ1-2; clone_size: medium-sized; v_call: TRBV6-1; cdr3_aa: ASSTDRYSGYT
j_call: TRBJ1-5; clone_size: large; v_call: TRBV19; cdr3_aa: ASSQGTGKDQPQH
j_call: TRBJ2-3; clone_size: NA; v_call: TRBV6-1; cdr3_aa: ASSENGQGVDTQY
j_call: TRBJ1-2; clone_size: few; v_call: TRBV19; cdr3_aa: ASSIMAGPYGYT
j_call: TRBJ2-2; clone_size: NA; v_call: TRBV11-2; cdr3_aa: ASSLGRGTSYTGELF
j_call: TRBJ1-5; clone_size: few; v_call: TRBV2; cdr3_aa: ASTLDRRQPQH
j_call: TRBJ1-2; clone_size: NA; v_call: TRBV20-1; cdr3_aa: SARGVTGNYGYT
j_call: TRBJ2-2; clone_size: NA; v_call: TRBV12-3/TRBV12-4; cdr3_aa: ASSRQVVAAGELF
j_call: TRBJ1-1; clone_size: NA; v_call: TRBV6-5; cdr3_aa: ASSYSRLGTANTEAF
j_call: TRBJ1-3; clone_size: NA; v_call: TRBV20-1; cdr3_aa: SARQQGQSSGNTIY
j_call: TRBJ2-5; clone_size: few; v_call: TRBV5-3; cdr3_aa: ASSLAAGETQY
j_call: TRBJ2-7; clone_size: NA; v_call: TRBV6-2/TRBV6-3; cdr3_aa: ASGGTAAYEQY
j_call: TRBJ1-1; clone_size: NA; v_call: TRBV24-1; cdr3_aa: ATSSATEAF
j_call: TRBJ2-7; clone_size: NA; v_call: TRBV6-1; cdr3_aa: ASSVTSGRSSEQY
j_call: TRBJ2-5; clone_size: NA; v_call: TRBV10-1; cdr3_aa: ASSEGVRGLEETQY
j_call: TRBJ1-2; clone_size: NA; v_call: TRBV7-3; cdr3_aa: ASSLDRGHGYT
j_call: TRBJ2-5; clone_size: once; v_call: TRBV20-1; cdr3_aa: STVRLSGSQETQY
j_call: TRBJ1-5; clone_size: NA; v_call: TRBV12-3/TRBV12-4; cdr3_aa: ASSLGSEGYQPQH
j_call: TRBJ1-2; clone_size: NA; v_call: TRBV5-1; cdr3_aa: ASSRDGTGSYGYT
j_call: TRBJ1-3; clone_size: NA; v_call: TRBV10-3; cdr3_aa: AISDLTRTGGLAGNTIY
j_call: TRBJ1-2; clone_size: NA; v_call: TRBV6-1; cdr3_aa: ASSAGVNRGYT
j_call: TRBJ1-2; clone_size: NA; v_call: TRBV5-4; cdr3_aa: ASSSGGTAYGYT
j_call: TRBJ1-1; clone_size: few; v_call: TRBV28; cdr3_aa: ASTEGGRNTEAF
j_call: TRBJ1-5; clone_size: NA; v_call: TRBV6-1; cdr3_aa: ASTGQGNQPQH
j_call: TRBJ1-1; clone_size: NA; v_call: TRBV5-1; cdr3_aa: ASSLWSGGTLNTEAF
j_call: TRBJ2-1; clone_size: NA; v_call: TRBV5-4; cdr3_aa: ASSLGGRGYNEQF
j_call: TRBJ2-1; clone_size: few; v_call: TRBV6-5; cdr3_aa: ASSYAQKQF
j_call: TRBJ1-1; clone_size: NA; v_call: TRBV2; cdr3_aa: ASRGDSHEAF
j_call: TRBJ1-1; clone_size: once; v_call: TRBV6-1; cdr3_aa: ASSGQENTEAF
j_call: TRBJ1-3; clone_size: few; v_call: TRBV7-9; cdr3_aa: ASSLRGGNTIY
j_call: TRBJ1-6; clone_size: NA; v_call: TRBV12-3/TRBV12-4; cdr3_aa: ASSANPAGGSPLH
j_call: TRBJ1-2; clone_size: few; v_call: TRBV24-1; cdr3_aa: ATSDFSLNYGYT
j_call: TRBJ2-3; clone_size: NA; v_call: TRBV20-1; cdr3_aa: SASGARDTQY
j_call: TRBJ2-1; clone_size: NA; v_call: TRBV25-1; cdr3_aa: ASSSGQGSYNEQF
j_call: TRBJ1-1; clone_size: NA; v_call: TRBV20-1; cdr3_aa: SARPDLDTEAF
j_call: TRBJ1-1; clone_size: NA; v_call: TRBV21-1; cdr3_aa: ASSKQGPTEAF
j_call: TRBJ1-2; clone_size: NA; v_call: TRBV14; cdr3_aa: ASSPNSNYGYT
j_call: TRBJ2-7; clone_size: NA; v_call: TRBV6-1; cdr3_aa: ASSLWTGPSSYEQY
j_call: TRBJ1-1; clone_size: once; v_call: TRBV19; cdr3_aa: ASSIEAETEAF
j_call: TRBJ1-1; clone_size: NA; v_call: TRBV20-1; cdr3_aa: SASDTLNTEAF
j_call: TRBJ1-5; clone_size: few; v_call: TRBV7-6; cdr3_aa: ASSYTTGDRQPQH
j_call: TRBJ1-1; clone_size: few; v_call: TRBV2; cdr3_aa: ASSYSDMNTEAF
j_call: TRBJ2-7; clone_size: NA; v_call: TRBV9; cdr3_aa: ASSPRVASYEQY
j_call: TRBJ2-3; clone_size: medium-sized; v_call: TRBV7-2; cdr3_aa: ASSYGQRFTDTQY
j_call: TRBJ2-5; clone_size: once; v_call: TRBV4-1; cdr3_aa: ASSHETRGDEETQY
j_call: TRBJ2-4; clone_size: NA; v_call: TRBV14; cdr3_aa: ASSPLTGAYDIQY